This T cell receptor (beta chain) was identified in a study of cytomegalovirus exposure and HLA in healthy donors. General study results and limits: Reports described diagnosis of cytomegalovirus status by the classifier as highly specific and sensitive. In the roughly 120 validation repertoires, a later analysis found that first-cohort TCR clusters tended to co-occur. Specific recognition of CMV antigens was confirmed in vitro for a few chains (all CMV-associated).

Sequenced by immunoSEQ multiplex PCR; TCRdb stores in-frame clones only, minus some. The sample carries about 250,000 clones, approximately 84% recorded once. Germline V gene sequence: CDR1 ENHRY, CDR2 SYGVKD. V gave up 2 bases and J gave up 8 bases; unmatched junction bases: 2. This CDR3 is built from 12 residues. On this clone: What it binds is not known.

An approximately 130-subject validation cohort, separate from the approximately 700-subject first cohort, supplied the donors. The V gene is TRBV10-3, the J gene TRBJ1-1; 7 bases are shared with TRBD1. The sample comprised PBMCs. The sequence was obtained from a man younger than 30 in good health and CMV-seropositive. Written as DNA, the CDR3 is TGTGCCATCAGTGAGCTACAGGGGGAAGCTTTCTTT. Translation: CAISELQGEAFF.